One T cell receptor (beta chain) is described in this entry. Its specificity is not known. The entry originates in a study of T cell responses to AZD1222 COVID-19 vaccine. Germline-derived CDR1 and CDR2 are SGHDT and YYEEEE. This CDR3 comprises 14 residues. With 3 bases removed from V and 3 bases from J, the gap between germline ends came to 13 bases. Whole-study findings and limits: Reports indicate that nearly half of spike-specific TCRs are directed at unmutated variant regions. Among AZD1222 vaccinees, only 5 to 7 were seropositive at baseline. Donors skewed white British and female; clonal diversity was possibly underestimated. Spike-specific TCR depth and breadth grew after two AZD1222 doses.

Profiling relied on immunoSEQ multiplex PCR, and the TCRdb table lists in-frame clones only, not all of them. The profile covers 80,000 to 130,000 clones, with about 89% appearing a single time and 16% taken by the ten largest. The sequence was collected from an adult in good health. The chain joins TRBV5-6 to TRBJ2-7; weak D call: TRBD2 (5 bases). Sequences were derived from peripheral blood, sampled on day 0 of AZD1222 vaccination. The DNA for the CDR3 is TGTGCCAGCAGCTCCGGCGGCAGCGGCTACGAGCAGTACTTC. Protein: CASSSGGSGYEQYF.